The next 28 T cell receptor beta chains were all read from a single sample in a study of graft-versus-host responses after intestinal transplantation. What these receptors recognize is not known. Clones were read by immunoSEQ multiplex PCR, and TCRdb kept only the in-frame ones, dropping some. The table lists some 130,000 clones, about 95% of them singletons. This specimen was unstimulated CD8+ T cells sorted from spleen or lymph node cells, taken before intestinal transplant. These receptors were taken from a human donor who received an intestinal transplant.

This clone is a singleton in its sample. This CDR3 reads CASRVTGTGTGELFF. The CDR3, as DNA: TGTGCCAGCAGAGTAACGGGGACAGGCACCGGGGAGCTGTTTTTT. The chain couples TRBV27 to TRBJ2-2; TRBD1 agrees at 8 bases. The V segment lost 6 bases and the J segment 4 bases; nucleotides outside the gene matches: 7. Germline CDR1 is MNHEY and CDR2 is SMNVEV (reference sequence). CDR3 length: 15 amino acids.

CDR3 sequence reads: CSVQGARGYTF. CDR3 bases: TGCAGCGTTCAGGGGGCGCGAGGCTACACCTTC. The chain recombines TRBV29-1 with TRBJ1-2; TRBD1 agrees at 8 bases. The germline CDR1 and CDR2 sequences are SQVTM and ANQGSEA. V lost 5 bases, J lost 8 bases, and 4 bases stayed unmatched. The CDR3 covers 11 residues.

This chain uses TRBV7-9 with TRBJ2-1; 9 bases map to TRBD1. The CDR3 loop spans 15 amino acids. Germline V gene data show CDR1 as SEHNR and CDR2 as FQNEAQ (reference sequence). The trim removed 4 bases at V and 9 bases at J, leaving 10 bases unmatched. CDR3 sequence (DNA): TGTGCCAGCAGCTCCCCCGGGACAGGGAGCCCTGAGCAGTTCTTC. The encoded protein is CASSSPGTGSPEQFF.

This rearrangement joins TRBV5-6 to TRBJ2-5, with D possibly being TRBD2 (7 bases). CDR3 size: 16 residues. The V gene lost 2 bases and the J gene lost 5 bases, with 19 bases spanning the gap. Germline CDR1 and CDR2: SGHDT and YYEEEE. CDR3 amino acids: CASSFAGPGGRETQYF. In DNA, the CDR3 is TGTGCCAGCAGCTTTGCTGGGCCCGGGGGGCGGGAGACCCAGTACTTC. Full variable domain (outside the CDR3, taken from reference TRBV5-6 and TRBJ2-5): DAGVTQSPTHLIKTRGQQVTLRCSPKSGHDTVSWYQQALGQGPQFIFQYYEEEERQRGNFPDRFSGHQFPNYSSELNVNALLLGDSALYLCASSFAGPGGRETQYFGPGTRLLVL.

The J gene is TRBJ2-7, the V gene TRBV11-2; possible D gene TRBD2, 6 bases. The V gene's germline CDR1 is SGHAT and CDR2 FQNNGV. This CDR3 is 12 amino acids long. V was pared by 11 bases and J by 3 bases, with 14 bases between. CDR3 sequence reads: CAGGDRYYEQYF. The CDR3 bases are TGTGCCGGCGGGGACCGATACTACGAGCAGTACTTC.

The table lists this clone with a count of one. The V and J genes are TRBV11-2 and TRBJ2-1, with D maybe TRBD1 (5 bases). The length of the CDR3 is 12 residues. Trimming stripped 1 base from V and 10 bases from J, with 8 bases between. Germline V gene data show CDR1 as SGHAT and CDR2 as FQNNGV. As DNA, the CDR3 is TGTGCCAGCAGCTTAGCGAACAGGGAGCAGTTCTTC. It yields the protein CASSLANREQFF.

The J gene is TRBJ2-7, the V gene TRBV27; 7 nucleotides line up with TRBD2. The germline CDR1 and CDR2 sequences are MNHEY and SMNVEV (reference sequence). The CDR3 covers 15 residues. V shed 3 bases and J 3 bases; nucleotides not matched to a gene: 8. The CDR3 bases are TGTGCCAGCAGTTTGGCCTACCGGGGGGACTACGAGCAGTACTTC. Protein sequence: CASSLAYRGDYEQYF.

This rearrangement joins TRBV5-6 to TRBJ2-5; D is uncertain. Germline assignment: CDR1 SGHDT and CDR2 YYEEEE. V dropped 0 bases and J dropped 2 bases, with 11 bases sitting between them. The CDR3 is made up of 15 amino acids. The CDR3 DNA reads TGTGCCAGCAGCTTGGTGGGTTCCCTTCAAGAGACCCAGTACTTC. As protein: CASSLVGSLQETQYF.

The V gene is TRBV19, the J gene TRBJ2-7, with TRBD1 matching 12 bases. The trim removed 1 base at V and 6 bases at J, leaving 7 bases unmatched. Germline assignment: CDR1 LNHDA and CDR2 SQIVND (reference sequence). The CDR3 is 16 residues long. This CDR3 reads CASSIADGTGGPEQYF. Written as DNA, the CDR3 is TGTGCCAGTAGTATAGCCGACGGGACAGGGGGCCCCGAGCAGTACTTC.

The V and J genes are TRBV19 and TRBJ2-5, with D perhaps matching TRBD2 (6 bases). The DNA end favors TRBJ2-7, so the J call may be wrong. CDR3 length: 14 amino acids. Germline values: CDR1 LNHDA, CDR2 SQIVND (reference sequence). CDR3 DNA sequence: TGTGCCAGTAGTACCGCCGGGGGATCCTACGAGCAGTACTTC. Amino acids: CASSTAGGSYEQYF.

The chain has TRBV4-1 and TRBJ2-1; no reliable D call. Germline assignment: CDR1 MGHRA and CDR2 YSYEKL. V was pared by 8 bases and J by 6 bases, with 8 bases between. This CDR3 region has 11 residues. Written as DNA, the CDR3 is TGCGCCAGCCGCTCAAGCAATGAGCAGTTCTTC. As protein: CASRSSNEQFF.

CDR3 loop: CASSQDQGSNTEAFF. As DNA, the CDR3 is TGCGCCAGCAGCCAAGATCAGGGCTCCAACACTGAAGCTTTCTTT. The chain combines TRBV4-3 with TRBJ1-1; D might be TRBD1 (5 bases). CDR3 size: 15 residues. Trimming took off 0 bases at V and 2 bases at J, with 10 bases between the two ends. CDR1 LGHNA and CDR2 YSLEER come from the germline V gene.

The chain carries TRBV7-2 and TRBJ2-5; D tentatively reads TRBD1 or TRBD2 (5 bases each). Germline CDR1 is SGHTA and CDR2 is FQGNSA. V was cut by 5 bases and J by 5 bases, with 18 bases left in between. There are 15 residues in the CDR3. The CDR3 DNA reads TGTGCCAGCAGCCCGATGGGGGTGACGTACGAGACCCAGTACTTC. Translating gives CASSPMGVTYETQYF.

The rearrangement links TRBV5-6 to TRBJ2-7, with D possibly being TRBD1 (5 bases). Trimming stripped 7 bases from V and 2 bases from J, with 13 bases between. The CDR3 extends over 13 amino acids. CDR1 and CDR2 from the germline V gene are SGHDT and YYEEEE. The DNA for the CDR3 is TGTGCCAGCTCCCGAGACAGTCCCTACGAGCAGTACTTC. Translated: CASSRDSPYEQYF.

The chain is built from TRBV28 and TRBJ2-5; weak D call: TRBD2 (5 bases). V lost 10 bases to trimming and J lost 7 bases, with 13 bases between them. There are 11 residues in the CDR3. Germline CDR1 reads MDHEN; CDR2 reads SYDVKM. CDR3 residues: CAISDEGTQYF. The CDR3 coding sequence is TGTGCCATTTCGGACGAGGGGACCCAGTACTTC. The full variable domain, its missing parts supplied by reference TRBV28 and TRBJ2-5, is DVKVTQSSRYLVKRTGEKVFLECVQDMDHENMFWYRQDPGLGLRLIYFSYDVKMKEKGDIPEGYSVSREKKERFSLILESASTNQTSMYLCAISDEGTQYFGPGTRLLVL.

CDR3 protein: CASSVYATNEKLFF. CDR3 in DNA: TGTGCCAGCAGTGTGTATGCAACTAATGAAAAACTGTTTTTT. The chain recombines TRBV6-5 with TRBJ1-4; D not certain. Germline-derived CDR1 and CDR2 are MNHEY and SVGAGI. The V end lost 5 bases, the J end lost 0 bases, and 7 bases lay between the germline ends. The CDR3 length is 14 residues.

The rearrangement uses TRBV9 and TRBJ1-1, with a tentative D call TRBD1 (6 bases). The CDR3 sequence is 13 residues long. V lost 4 bases to trimming and J lost 4 bases, with 11 bases between them. CDR1 SGDLS and CDR2 YYNGEE come from the germline V gene. The CDR3 here is CASSQGGGTEAFF. The CDR3 DNA follows: TGTGCCAGCAGCCAGGGAGGGGGCACTGAAGCTTTCTTT.

The rearrangement joins TRBV19 to TRBJ1-5; 9 bases match TRBD1. The CDR3 length is 16 residues. Germline-derived CDR1 and CDR2 are LNHDA and SQIVND (reference sequence). The J segment lost 7 bases and the V segment lost 5 bases, leaving 12 bases of the junction unmatched. The CDR3, as DNA: TGTGCCAGTAGTGCCCCGGGACAGGGTGTAGAGCAGCCCCAGCATTTT. Protein product: CASSAPGQGVEQPQHF.

This clone has just a few counts. CDR3 sequence reads: CAIKASSYNEQFF. CDR3 in DNA: TGTGCCATCAAGGCTAGCTCCTACAATGAGCAGTTCTTC. The rearrangement joins TRBV10-3 to TRBJ2-1; D uncertain. The CDR3 is made up of 13 amino acids. CDR1 and CDR2 from the germline V gene are ENHRY and SYGVKD. Trimming stripped 7 bases from V and 0 bases from J, with 7 bases between.

The chain links TRBV28 to TRBJ1-2, with no clear D. The CDR3 totals 17 residues. In germline, CDR1 is MDHEN, CDR2 SYDVKM. The V end was cut by 7 bases, the J end by 1 base, with 22 bases between. The CDR3 protein is CASTQNFAGEINYGYTF. CDR3 DNA: TGTGCCAGCACCCAAAATTTCGCCGGGGAGATTAACTATGGCTACACCTTC.

The rearrangement joins TRBV28 to TRBJ2-7, with 10 positions matching TRBD1. The CDR3 has 14 amino acids. Germline loops: CDR1 MDHEN, CDR2 SYDVKM. The junction had 6 bases not matched to a gene; V was cut back by 5 bases and J by 5 bases. The CDR3 region is CASSPPGTGDEQYF. As DNA, the CDR3 is TGTGCCAGCAGTCCCCCAGGGACAGGGGACGAGCAGTACTTC.

This rearrangement joins TRBV7-3 to TRBJ1-6; weak D call: TRBD1 (5 bases). The CDR3 totals 15 residues. The germline V gene has CDR1 SGHTA and CDR2 FQGTGA. Trimming cost V 2 bases and J 8 bases, with 13 bases left between them. CDR3: CASSLFGGLDSPLHF. The CDR3 DNA follows: TGTGCCAGCAGCTTATTTGGGGGGTTAGATTCACCCCTCCACTTT.

The rearrangement joins TRBV19 to TRBJ1-1; D gene unclear. Germline-derived CDR1 and CDR2 are LNHDA and SQIVND (reference sequence). The germline V and J ends were trimmed by 5 bases and 1 base, with 5 bases remaining between them. This CDR3 comprises 12 residues. The CDR3, as DNA: TGTGCCAGTAGTCTGTGGAACACTGAAGCTTTCTTT. Its protein is CASSLWNTEAFF.

This sequence joins TRBV15 and TRBJ2-5; 9 bases align to TRBD1. The DNA end lines up better with TRBJ2-7; the J call may be wrong. This CDR3 contains 16 residues. Germline V gene lookup returns CDR1 LNHNV and CDR2 YYDKDF (reference sequence). The CDR3 loop reads CATSRNPGQGYHEQYF. CDR3 in DNA: TGTGCCACCAGCCGGAACCCGGGACAGGGATACCACGAGCAGTACTTC.

The V and J genes are TRBV28 and TRBJ1-1, with no clear D. The CDR3 runs to 13 residues. Trimming removed 3 bases from V and 2 bases from J, with 7 bases in between. The germline V gene has CDR1 MDHEN and CDR2 SYDVKM. The CDR3, as DNA: TGTGCCAGCAGTTTTCGGCTCAACACTGAAGCTTTCTTT. The encoded protein is CASSFRLNTEAFF.

The chain is built from TRBV27 and TRBJ2-1, with D tentatively TRBD2 (5 bases). Germline V lookup: CDR1 MNHEY, CDR2 SMNVEV (reference sequence). The ends were cut back, 3 bases at V and 12 bases at J, with 9 bases in the middle. CDR3 size: 11 residues. The CDR3 nucleotides read TGTGCCAGCAGTTTCGGACTTCTGCAGTTCTTC. Its translation is CASSFGLLQFF.

The rearrangement uses TRBV6-5 and TRBJ1-2; unclear D gene. The CDR3 length is 14 residues. CDR1 is MNHEY and CDR2 is SVGAGI in the germline V gene. With 5 bases removed from V and 3 bases from J, the gap between germline ends came to 13 bases. Here the CDR3 reads CASSPGGGDYGYTF. The CDR3 nucleotides are TGTGCCAGCAGTCCGGGTGGAGGTGACTATGGCTACACCTTC.

This clone was observed a single time. V gene TRBV19 combines with J gene TRBJ2-3, with 12 nucleotides matching TRBD2. This CDR3 is built from 17 residues. The V segment lost 2 bases and the J segment 2 bases; nucleotides outside the gene matches: 5. Germline V lookup: CDR1 LNHDA, CDR2 SQIVND (reference sequence). CDR3 region: CASSISLAGGFTDTQYF. DNA of the CDR3: TGTGCCAGTAGTATATCACTAGCGGGAGGTTTCACAGATACGCAGTATTTT. Complete variable domain (other parts from reference TRBV19 and TRBJ2-3): DGGITQSPKYLFRKEGQNVTLSCEQNLNHDAMYWYRQDPGQGLRLIYYSQIVNDFQKGDIAEGYSVSREKKESFPLTVTSAQKNPTAFYLCASSISLAGGFTDTQYFGPGTRLTVL.